The T cell receptor beta chain under discussion was sequenced for a study of memory CD4+ T cells and cytomegalovirus serostatus. V lost 1 base and J 2 bases, leaving 7 bases between the germline ends. Germline values: CDR1 LNHNV, CDR2 YYDKDF (reference sequence). This CDR3 contains 14 residues. Assay used: immunoSEQ multiplex PCR; TCRdb lists only in-frame clones, some missing. The data show about 41,000 clones, 60% to 85% seen once. The sort gate was single viable CD3+CD4+CD8-CD45RO+ cells for memory CD4+ T cells. After thawing, CD4+ T cells were positively selected. Sequences were obtained from memory CD4+ T cells from blood. This clonotype originated in an adult in good health and CMV-seronegative. The rearrangement joins TRBV15 to TRBJ2-3; D not certain. CDR3 in amino acids: CATSRGAFTDTQYF. For the CDR3, the DNA is TGTGCCACCAGCAGAGGGGCCTTCACAGATACGCAGTATTTT.